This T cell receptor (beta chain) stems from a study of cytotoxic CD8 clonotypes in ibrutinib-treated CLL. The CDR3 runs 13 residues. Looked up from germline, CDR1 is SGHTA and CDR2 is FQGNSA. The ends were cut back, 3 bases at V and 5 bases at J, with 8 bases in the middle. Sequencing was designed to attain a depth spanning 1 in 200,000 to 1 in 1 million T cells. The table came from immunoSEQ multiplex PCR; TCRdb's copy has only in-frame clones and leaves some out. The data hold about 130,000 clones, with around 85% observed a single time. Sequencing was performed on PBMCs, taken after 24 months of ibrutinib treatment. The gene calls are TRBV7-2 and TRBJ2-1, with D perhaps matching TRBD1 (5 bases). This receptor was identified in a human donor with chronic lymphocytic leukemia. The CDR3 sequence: CASSFGRDNEQFF. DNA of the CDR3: TGTGCCAGCAGCTTCGGCAGGGACAATGAGCAGTTCTTC. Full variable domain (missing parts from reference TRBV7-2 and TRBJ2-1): GAGVSQSPSNKVTEKGKDVELRCDPISGHTALYWYRQSLGQGLEFLIYFQGNSAPDKSGLPSDRFSAERTGGSVSTLTIQRTQQEDSAVYLCASSFGRDNEQFFGPGTRLTVL.